This T cell receptor beta chain was recorded in a study of shared clonotypes between healthy human individuals. Note on this clone: This specimen includes other DNA sequences encoding the same CDR3.

V was cut by 6 bases and J by 2 bases, with 4 bases left in between. The CDR3 covers 11 residues. Germline CDR1 and CDR2: SQVTM and ANQGSEA. The method was immunoSEQ multiplex PCR; TCRdb's version includes in-frame clones alone and lacks a portion of them. The sample carries 2.5 million or so clones, approximately 92% recorded once. The sample taken for sequencing was naive CD4+ T cells sorted from blood. The subset is: CD45RA+ positively selected. The chain is built from TRBV29-1 and TRBJ2-2; D call uncertain. This sequence was found in a man aged 18 to 30 in good health. The CDR3 DNA follows: TGCAGCGTAAGAAACACCGGGGAGCTGTTTTTT. It yields the protein CSVRNTGELFF.